The next 20 T cell receptor beta chains were all read from a single sample in a study of glioma-infiltrating T cells. Amplification of TCR alpha and beta CDR3 regions from RNA used iRepertoire nested multiplex PCR. TCRdb re-called the multiplex PCR reads through MiXCR, storing one row per CDR3 protein. The sample contains under 200,000 distinct CDR3 sequences, around 40% of which appear only once. Sequencing was performed on glioma tissue, nonneoplastic brain tissue, or PBMCs (not recorded which). These receptors were taken from a human donor with low-grade glioma or glioblastoma, undergoing nonglioma brain surgery, or in good health (not recorded which).

This chain uses TRBV3-1 with TRBJ2-1, with TRBD2 matching over 10 bases. The germline V gene has CDR1 LGHDT and CDR2 YNNKEL (reference sequence). The CDR3 spans 15 residues. Germline trimming cut 0 bases from V and 12 bases from J; bases unmatched to any gene: 8. CDR3 bases: TGTGCCAGCAGCCAAGATTCGGTAGCGGGAGGTTCGCAGTTCTTC. Protein: CASSQDSVAGGSQFF.

In regard to this clonotype: This may stem from a read error, because a much larger clone lies one nucleotide away. Here the CDR3 omits its conserved ending phenylalanine or tryptophan, so a read error is the likely source. This sequence joins TRBV5-4 and TRBJ1-1; D ambiguous. This CDR3 is 13 amino acids long. Deletions cut 0 bases from V and 5 bases from J, with 8 bases between. Germline V lookup: CDR1 SGHNT, CDR2 YYREEE (reference sequence). CDR3: CASSLDKITEAFS. DNA for the CDR3: TGTGCCAGCAGCTTGGACAAGATTACTGAAGCTTTCTCT.

To note about this clonotype: The junction does not match germline at one end; this may be a read error. The gene calls are TRBV28 and TRBJ1-1; D unresolved. The CDR3 length is 12 residues. CDR1 and CDR2 from the germline V gene are MDHEN and SYDVKM. The CDR3 nucleotides are TGTGCCAGCGTGCCGAGGTCCACTGAAGCTTTTTTT. Encoded protein: CASVPRSTEAFF.

The chain joins TRBV12-3 or TRBV12-4 to TRBJ2-5; D gene ambiguous. This CDR3 is 15 amino acids long. Trimming took off 1 base at V and 0 bases at J, with 9 bases between the two ends. For the CDR3, the DNA is TGTGCCAGCAGTTTAGGGTCTGGGTACCAAGAGACCCAGTACTTC. Its protein is CASSLGSGYQETQYF.

This clonotype was found many times. This sequence joins TRBV5-1 and TRBJ2-3, with 7 bases lining up with TRBD1. CDR1 SGHRS and CDR2 YFSETQ come from the germline V gene. With V trimmed by 3 bases and J by 2 bases, 9 bases remained unmatched. There are 16 residues in the CDR3. CDR3 in DNA: TGCGCCAGCAGCTCCGAGGGGGCAGGTTACACAGATACGCAGTATTTT. This codes for CASSSEGAGYTDTQYF.

The sample holds many counts of this clonotype. The chain carries TRBV6-1 and TRBJ1-3, with D possibly TRBD1 on 5 matching bases. Germline assignment: CDR1 MNHNS and CDR2 SASEGT. Trimming removed 6 bases at V and 0 bases at J, with 15 bases between. The CDR3 consists of 16 residues. CDR3 sequence: CASRGVGRTSGNTIYF. CDR3 DNA sequence: TGTGCCAGCAGGGGGGTCGGCAGAACCTCTGGAAACACCATATATTTT.

J is TRBJ1-6 and V is TRBV28; TRBD1 might be the D (5 bases). Between the trimmed V and J ends, which lost 7 bases and 9 bases, there was a span of 22 bases. The CDR3 is made up of 16 amino acids. Germline V lookup: CDR1 MDHEN, CDR2 SYDVKM. The chain's CDR3 is CASKEAGDLTSSPLHF. CDR3 nucleotide sequence: TGTGCCAGCAAAGAGGCTGGGGACTTAACGAGTTCACCCCTCCACTTT. Variable domain in full (rest from reference TRBV28 and TRBJ1-6): DVKVTQSSRYLVKRTGEKVFLECVQDMDHENMFWYRQDPGLGLRLIYFSYDVKMKEKGDIPEGYSVSREKKERFSLILESASTNQTSMYLCASKEAGDLTSSPLHFGNGTRLTVT.

Remarks on this clonotype: One junction end disagrees with the germline gene, perhaps due to a read error. The V and J genes are TRBV25-1 and TRBJ2-3, with unresolved D. The CDR3 spans 16 residues. Germline CDR1 and CDR2: MGHDK and SYGVNS. The CDR3 DNA reads TGTGCCAGCAGTGCGCCCGGGCAGACATACACAGATACGAAGTATTTT. Encoded protein: CASSAPGQTYTDTKYF.

Ten or more counts support this clonotype. The chain links TRBV28 to TRBJ2-5, with TRBD2 matching 7 bases. This CDR3 is 15 amino acids long. J gave up 5 bases and V 7 bases, and 13 bases lay outside the gene matches. Germline V gene lookup returns CDR1 MDHEN and CDR2 SYDVKM. The CDR3 region has the DNA TGTGCCAGCACCCTCACCGGGGGGAATCGGGAGACCCAGTACTTC. It yields the protein CASTLTGGNRETQYF. Filled out from reference TRBV28 and TRBJ2-5, the complete variable domain reads DVKVTQSSRYLVKRTGEKVFLECVQDMDHENMFWYRQDPGLGLRLIYFSYDVKMKEKGDIPEGYSVSREKKERFSLILESASTNQTSMYLCASTLTGGNRETQYFGPGTRLLVL.

The chain is built from TRBV5-1 and TRBJ1-1, with no clear D. Germline V lookup: CDR1 SGHRS, CDR2 YFSETQ. CDR3 length: 15 residues. Trimming took off 0 bases at V and 2 bases at J, with 11 bases between the two ends. This CDR3 reads CASSLVNAINTEAFF. CDR3 DNA: TGCGCCAGCAGCTTGGTAAATGCAATAAACACTGAAGCTTTCTTT. The full variable domain, with the rest looked up from reference TRBV5-1 and TRBJ1-1, is KAGVTQTPRYLIKTRGQQVTLSCSPISGHRSVSWYQQTPGQGLQFLFEYFSETQRNKGNFPGRFSGRQFSNSRSEMNVSTLELGDSALYLCASSLVNAINTEAFFGQGTRLTVV.

About this clonotype itself: Since a much larger clone is just one base distant, this may be a read error. V usage is TRBV11-2 and J usage is TRBJ2-1; D ambiguous. This CDR3 is built from 16 residues. V lost 4 bases to trimming and J lost 2 bases, with 15 bases between them. The germline CDR1 and CDR2 sequences are SGHAT and FQNNGV. The CDR3, as DNA: TGTGCCAGCAGCTATAAGTCCATGAACCCCTACAATGAGCAGTTCTTC. Its protein is CASSYKSMNPYNEQFF.

Concerning this clonotype itself: Its ends do not fully match the called genes, so a read error is possible. The chain recombines TRBV15 with TRBJ2-1; D remains ambiguous. This CDR3 is built from 15 residues. Germline V gene lookup returns CDR1 LNHNV and CDR2 YYDKDF (reference sequence). CDR3 bases: TGTGCCACCATCAGAGTGATGGGGATAAGGGATGAGCAGTTCTTC. Translation gives CATIRVMGIRDEQFF.

As for this clonotype: A much larger clone differs from this one at a single base, so this may be a read error. CDR3 loop: CASSVPTSFGSYNEQFF. The CDR3, as DNA: TGTGCCAGCAGCGTACCGACTAGCTTCGGCTCCTACAATGAGCAGTTCTTC. The chain joins TRBV28 to TRBJ2-1; 7 nucleotides agree with TRBD2. CDR3 length equals 17 residues. Unmatched junction bases numbered 11, after V lost 6 bases and J lost 0 bases. In germline, CDR1 is MDHEN, CDR2 SYDVKM.

With respect to this clonotype: One end of the junction varies from germline; a read error may be responsible. V and J are TRBV6-5 and TRBJ2-3, with D tentatively TRBD2 (5 bases). The germline CDR1 and CDR2 sequences are MNHEY and SVGAGI. This CDR3 contains 13 residues. CDR3 DNA: TGTGCCAGCAGGAATGAGGGCACAGATAAGCAGTATTTT. This translates into CASRNEGTDKQYF.

This chain links TRBV30 with TRBJ2-3; maybe TRBD2 (6 bases). V was shortened by 0 bases and J by 7 bases, with 17 bases between the two germline ends. The CDR3 length is 15 residues. Germline V CDR1 and CDR2: GTSNPN, SVGIG (reference sequence). The chain's CDR3 is CAWSVLTSRAYTQYF. DNA for the CDR3: TGTGCCTGGAGTGTACTTACTAGCAGGGCATATACGCAGTATTTT.

A word on this clonotype: A much more abundant neighbour one base away suggests this may be a read error. The rearrangement uses TRBV3-1 and TRBJ2-7; D possibly corresponds to TRBD2 (5 bases). Deletions cut 1 base from V and 5 bases from J, with 9 bases between. The CDR3 is made up of 13 amino acids. CDR1 LGHDT and CDR2 YNNKEL come from the germline V gene (reference sequence). CDR3: CASSQVWGDEQYF. In DNA, the CDR3 is TGTGCCAGCAGCCAAGTGTGGGGAGACGAGCAGTACTTC.

This clonotype was seen only once. Mismatch with germline at one junction end may stem from a read error. This chain links TRBV20-1 with TRBJ1-1; 8 bases fit TRBD1. The length of the CDR3 is 12 residues. The V gene's germline CDR1 is DFQATT and CDR2 SNEGSKA (reference sequence). Written as DNA, the CDR3 is TGCAGTGCTGCCCCAGGGGGCACTGAAGATTTCTTT. It is translated as CSAAPGGTEDFF.

The V gene is TRBV29-1, the J gene TRBJ2-5; tentatively, D is TRBD1 (6 bases). Trimming took off 7 bases at V and 2 bases at J, with 14 bases between the two ends. The CDR3 covers 13 residues. Germline CDR1 is SQVTM and CDR2 is ANQGSEA. The CDR3: CSAEGDIQETQYF. The DNA of the CDR3 is TGCAGCGCCGAAGGGGACATACAAGAGACCCAGTACTTC. Combining the CDR3 with reference TRBV29-1 and TRBJ2-5 gives the whole variable domain SAVISQKPSRDICQRGTSLTIQCQVDSQVTMMFWYRQQPGQSLTLIATANQGSEATYESGFVIDKFPISRPNLTFSTLTVSNMSPEDSSIYLCSAEGDIQETQYFGPGTRLLVL.

As regards this clonotype: Its ends do not fully match the called genes, so a read error is possible. The chain is built from TRBV20-1 and TRBJ1-6; 7 bases map to TRBD1. CDR1 is DFQATT, CDR2 SNEGSKA, per germline (reference sequence). This CDR3 region has 16 residues. CDR3 residues: CSPPWGAGQPNSPLHF. The CDR3 region has the DNA TGCAGTCCCCCCTGGGGAGCGGGACAGCCCAATTCGCCCCTCCACTTT.

This clonotype was counted only a few times. V gene TRBV19 combines with J gene TRBJ1-2; D gene uncertain. The CDR3 has 14 amino acids. Trimming pared 6 bases from V and 2 bases from J, leaving 13 bases between. CDR1 is LNHDA, CDR2 SQIVND, per germline (reference sequence). CDR3 sequence: CASSTGRNNYGYTF. Here the CDR3 DNA reads TGTGCCAGTAGCACCGGAAGAAACAACTATGGCTACACCTTC.